The rows below give T cell receptor beta chains drawn from one sample of a study of early T cells in non-severe SARS-CoV-2 infection. Each CDR3 protein gets one entry after TCRdb re-called the 5' RACE reads with MiXCR. In the table there are about 110,000 distinct CDR3 sequences, about 12% of which are singletons. Source material: whole blood. The source of these receptors is an adult who was a healthcare worker with PCR-confirmed SARS-CoV-2 infection or an uninfected control (not recorded which). Both conserved end residues are part of each CDR3. The order of the fields is V gene, D gene, J gene, clone size, CDR3 DNA, CDR3 protein. D genes are given only for firm matches. Clone size is given for some rows only: seen once, a few or many times, or a class if the clone is expanded.

V gene: TRBV12-3/TRBV12-4
D gene: TRBD1
J gene: TRBJ1-2
clone size: NA
CDR3 DNA: TGTGCCAGCAGGCACAGGGGGCGCGATGGCTACACCTTC
CDR3 protein: CASRHRGRDGYTF

V gene: TRBV9
D gene: NA
J gene: TRBJ1-1
clone size: many
CDR3 DNA: TGTGCCAGCAGTGCCGTTGACACTGAAGCTTTCTTT
CDR3 protein: CASSAVDTEAFF

V gene: TRBV28
D gene: NA
J gene: TRBJ2-5
clone size: many
CDR3 DNA: TGTGCCAGCAGTTCAAGTCGGGGGTATCAAGAGACCCAGTACTTC
CDR3 protein: CASSSSRGYQETQYF

V gene: TRBV29-1
D gene: NA
J gene: TRBJ2-7
clone size: NA
CDR3 DNA: TGCAGCGGGAGGGTTGGCCCCTTGGAGCAGTACTTC
CDR3 protein: CSGRVGPLEQYF

V gene: TRBV29-1
D gene: TRBD1
J gene: TRBJ2-3
clone size: many
CDR3 DNA: TGCAGCGTTGTCGGACAGGGCGGATATACGCAGTATTTT
CDR3 protein: CSVVGQGGYTQYF

V gene: TRBV20-1
D gene: TRBD2
J gene: TRBJ2-2
clone size: few
CDR3 DNA: TGCAGTGTCCGCAGCGGGAGTCTCACCGGGGAGCTGTTTTTT
CDR3 protein: CSVRSGSLTGELFF

V gene: TRBV20-1
D gene: TRBD2
J gene: TRBJ2-3
clone size: few
CDR3 DNA: TGCAGTGCTAGGCCCCAAGCGGGGGGGAGCACAGATACGCAGTATTTT
CDR3 protein: CSARPQAGGSTDTQYF

V gene: TRBV12-3/TRBV12-4
D gene: NA
J gene: TRBJ1-3
clone size: few
CDR3 DNA: TGTGCCAGCAGTTTGAAGGGAGGAAACACCATATATTTT
CDR3 protein: CASSLKGGNTIYF

V gene: TRBV24-1
D gene: TRBD2
J gene: TRBJ2-1
clone size: NA
CDR3 DNA: TGTGCCACCAGTGAATCTAGCCGGGCTAGCGGGACCTACAATGAGCAGTTCTTC
CDR3 protein: CATSESSRASGTYNEQFF

V gene: TRBV15
D gene: TRBD2
J gene: TRBJ2-2
clone size: many
CDR3 DNA: TGTGCCACCAGGGGCGGGGGTCGGAACACCGGGGAGCTGTTTTTT
CDR3 protein: CATRGGGRNTGELFF

V gene: TRBV19
D gene: NA
J gene: TRBJ1-2
clone size: many
CDR3 DNA: TGTGCCAGTAGTATAGGCGGCGGCGTTAACTATGGCTACACCTTC
CDR3 protein: CASSIGGGVNYGYTF

V gene: TRBV14
D gene: NA
J gene: TRBJ2-7
clone size: many
CDR3 DNA: TGTGCCAGCAGCCCTACCACAGGAATAGTAGCCTACGAGCAGTACTTC
CDR3 protein: CASSPTTGIVAYEQYF

V gene: TRBV2
D gene: TRBD1
J gene: TRBJ1-4
clone size: NA
CDR3 DNA: TGTGCCAGCAGGAGGACAGGCGACCTAGAAAAACTGTTTTTT
CDR3 protein: CASRRTGDLEKLFF

V gene: TRBV10-2
D gene: TRBD2
J gene: TRBJ2-7
clone size: few
CDR3 DNA: TGCGCCAGCAGACTAGCGGGGTCCTACGAGCAGTACTTC
CDR3 protein: CASRLAGSYEQYF

V gene: TRBV12-3/TRBV12-4
D gene: TRBD1
J gene: TRBJ1-5
clone size: NA
CDR3 DNA: TGTGCCAGCAGTAGAGGGGGCCTCAATCAGCCCCAGCATTTT
CDR3 protein: CASSRGGLNQPQHF

V gene: TRBV4-1
D gene: NA
J gene: TRBJ1-4
clone size: NA
CDR3 DNA: TGCGCCAGCAGCCAAGTTTTGGGGGGCGAAAAACTGTTTTTT
CDR3 protein: CASSQVLGGEKLFF

V gene: TRBV10-3
D gene: NA
J gene: TRBJ2-7
clone size: few
CDR3 DNA: TGTGCCATCAGCGACAGGACCTCGGGCGAGCAGTACTTC
CDR3 protein: CAISDRTSGEQYF